These 18 T cell receptor beta chains were all obtained from the same sample, sequenced in a study of cytomegalovirus exposure and HLA in healthy donors (dated by TCRdb to between 2016 and 2019). Library preparation employed the immunoSEQ multiplex PCR assay. For the multiplex PCR, a mixture combining 60 forward primers for TCR Vbeta segments and 13 reverse primers for TCR Jbeta segments was used. Here the immuneACCESS table is served through TCRdb, limited to in-frame sequences with V and J called. Missing clones are a known gap in these copies; in checked studies unresolved V genes cover under half, and the rest lacks a known reason. This sample comprises more than 95,000 clones, around 80% of them detected only once. Clones ranked in the top ten supply 2% to 2.5% of the sample. Sequencing input: PBMCs. Receptors originate from a man aged 25 to 40 in good health and CMV-seronegative.

The J gene is TRBJ1-1, the V gene TRBV5-5; D is unresolved. V was shortened by 1 base and J by 0 bases, with 10 bases between the two germline ends. CDR1 is SGHKS, CDR2 YYEKEE, per germline (reference sequence). The CDR3 is made up of 15 amino acids. CDR3 sequence (DNA): TGTGCCAGCAGCTTGAGATACCTAGTGAACACTGAAGCTTTCTTT. It encodes CASSLRYLVNTEAFF.

About this clone: An end of the junction differs from the germline gene, which may be a read error. The chain combines TRBV20-1 with TRBJ2-1; D is undetermined. The CDR3 runs to 10 residues. CDR1 and CDR2 (germline): DFQATT, SNEGSKA (reference sequence). CDR3 bases: TGCAGTGCCCCCTATAATGAGCAGTTCTTC. Translation: CSAPYNEQFF.

This clone was seen a handful of times. V is TRBV4-1 and J is TRBJ2-7, with D unclear. This CDR3 has 14 residues. CDR1 and CDR2 from the germline V gene are MGHRA and YSYEKL. V lost 4 bases and J lost 4, with 14 bases in between. The CDR3 nucleotides are TGCGCCAGCAGCCCCGCAGGAAGTGGGTACGAGCAGTACTTC. Translated, it gives CASSPAGSGYEQYF.

This clone was detected only once. The chain links TRBV28 to TRBJ1-1; D call uncertain. Per germline, CDR1 MDHEN and CDR2 SYDVKM. The CDR3 runs to 14 residues. Between the trimmed V and J ends, which lost 5 bases and 4 bases, there was a span of 14 bases. This CDR3 is CASSRSPPVTEAFF. The CDR3 bases are TGTGCCAGCAGTCGATCACCACCGGTCACTGAAGCTTTCTTT.

The genes are TRBV19 and TRBJ2-7; 8 nucleotides match TRBD1. Germline loops: CDR1 LNHDA, CDR2 SQIVND (reference sequence). The CDR3 consists of 13 residues. V gave up 5 bases and J gave up 3 bases; unmatched junction bases: 3. Written as DNA, the CDR3 is TGTGCCAGTAGTTGGACAGGGAACTACGAGCAGTACTTC. Amino acid sequence: CASSWTGNYEQYF.

This rearrangement joins TRBV13 to TRBJ2-7; D gene ambiguous. V lost 5 bases and J lost 3, with 14 bases in between. The CDR3 loop spans 14 amino acids. Germline-derived CDR1 and CDR2 are PRHDT and FYEKMQ (reference sequence). CDR3 loop: CASSPEVKDYEQYF. CDR3 in DNA: TGTGCCAGCAGCCCCGAGGTTAAAGACTACGAGCAGTACTTC.

The V gene is TRBV5-1, the J gene TRBJ2-5; no clear D. This CDR3 is 13 amino acids long. Deletions cut 2 bases from V and 1 base from J, with 6 bases between. Germline lookup yields CDR1 SGHRS and CDR2 YFSETQ. The CDR3 region is CASSFSIQETQYF. The CDR3 nucleotides read TGCGCCAGCAGCTTCAGTATCCAAGAGACCCAGTACTTC.

This clone showed up just a few times. This chain links TRBV30 with TRBJ2-5; the match to TRBD2 covers 10 bases. Looked up from germline, CDR1 is GTSNPN and CDR2 is SVGIG (reference sequence). Trimming removed 3 bases from V and 5 bases from J; junction bases left unmatched: 3. The CDR3 spans 13 residues. The CDR3 reads CAWRSGGVETQYF. DNA for the CDR3: TGTGCCTGGAGAAGCGGGGGGGTGGAGACCCAGTACTTC.

The chain links TRBV19 to TRBJ1-2; D gene ambiguous. Trimming stripped 5 bases from V and 8 bases from J, with 15 bases between. Germline assignment: CDR1 LNHDA and CDR2 SQIVND (reference sequence). The CDR3 has 13 residues. For the CDR3, the DNA is TGTGCCAGTAGTTTGGTTACAGCGGAAGGCTACACCTTC. Its protein is CASSLVTAEGYTF.

This clone was detected once. V gene TRBV7-9 combines with J gene TRBJ1-5; D not certain. CDR1 and CDR2 (germline): SEHNR, FQNEAQ (reference sequence). V was clipped by 3 bases and J by 4 bases, with 10 bases between them. This CDR3 region has 14 residues. CDR3 coding DNA: TGTGCCAGCAGCTTTAGCCTGGATAATCAGCCCCAGCATTTT. Translation: CASSFSLDNQPQHF.

There are a few counts of this clone. The rearrangement joins TRBV7-8 to TRBJ2-1, with 10 bases lining up with TRBD2. Germline V CDR1 and CDR2: SGHVS, FQNEAQ. The V segment lost 3 bases and the J segment 4 bases; nucleotides outside the gene matches: 6. The CDR3 covers 16 residues. The CDR3 sequence is CASSFLGTSDYNEQFF. CDR3 sequence (DNA): TGTGCCAGCAGCTTCCTAGGGACTAGCGATTACAATGAGCAGTTCTTC.

This clone came up a few times. This sequence joins TRBV30 and TRBJ2-2, with a possible D match to TRBD1 (6 bases). From germline, CDR1 is GTSNPN and CDR2 SVGIG (reference sequence). CDR3 size: 13 residues. V lost 8 bases to trimming and J lost 0 bases, with 10 bases between them. CDR3 sequence (DNA): TGTGCCCAAGACAGGACGAACACCGGGGAGCTGTTTTTT. Protein sequence: CAQDRTNTGELFF. The complete variable domain, with remaining parts taken from reference TRBV30 and TRBJ2-2, reads SQTIHQWPATLVQPVGSPLSLECTVEGTSNPNLYWYRQAAGRGLQLLFYSVGIGQISSEVPQNLSASRPQDRQFILSSKKLLLSDSGFYLCAQDRTNTGELFFGEGSRLTVL.

The rearrangement links TRBV6-4 to TRBJ2-2, with D possibly being TRBD2 (5 bases). V lost 4 bases and J lost 1, with 7 bases in between. This CDR3 spans 14 amino acids. In germline, CDR1 is MRHNA, CDR2 SNTAGT. The CDR3 here is CASSGTLNTGELFF. Here the CDR3 DNA reads TGTGCCAGCAGTGGGACTCTGAACACCGGGGAGCTGTTTTTT.

The V call is TRBV5-1, the J call TRBJ2-3; 9 positions agree with TRBD2. Germline loops: CDR1 SGHRS, CDR2 YFSETQ. This CDR3 is built from 16 residues. V was clipped by 6 bases and J by 2 bases; unmatched bases: 10. The CDR3, as DNA: TGCGCCAGCACCGCGCGGGAGGGCCCGGTCACAGATACGCAGTATTTT. It is translated as CASTAREGPVTDTQYF.

The chain has TRBV19 and TRBJ1-2, with 9 nucleotides matching TRBD1. The CDR3 has 15 amino acids. V was pared by 7 bases and J by 6 bases, with 12 bases of the junction left unmatched. Germline CDR1 and CDR2: LNHDA and SQIVND (reference sequence). The CDR3 nucleotides are TGTGCCAGTACCAGGACAGGGGATAACGCTAATGGCTACACCTTC. Residues: CASTRTGDNANGYTF.

The chain links TRBV5-1 to TRBJ2-5, with 8 bases matching TRBD1. In germline, CDR1 is SGHRS, CDR2 YFSETQ. CDR3 size: 17 residues. V lost 3 bases to trimming and J lost 5 bases; unmatched junction nucleotides: 15. This CDR3 is CASSSDPPDRVGETQYF. As DNA, the CDR3 is TGCGCCAGCAGCTCCGACCCCCCGGACAGGGTAGGGGAGACCCAGTACTTC. The variable domain in full, completed from reference TRBV5-1 and TRBJ2-5, reads KAGVTQTPRYLIKTRGQQVTLSCSPISGHRSVSWYQQTPGQGLQFLFEYFSETQRNKGNFPGRFSGRQFSNSRSEMNVSTLELGDSALYLCASSSDPPDRVGETQYFGPGTRLLVL.

V usage is TRBV5-4 and J usage is TRBJ2-1, with unresolved D. The V end was cut by 3 bases, the J end by 1 base, with 8 bases between. The CDR3 has 14 residues. The germline V gene encodes CDR1 SGHNT and CDR2 YYREEE (reference sequence). The CDR3, as DNA: TGTGCCAGCAGCTCCGACTCTTCCTACAATGAGCAGTTCTTC. Translated: CASSSDSSYNEQFF.

This chain connects TRBV6-5 to TRBJ1-2; the match to TRBD1 covers 7 bases. CDR3 length equals 15 residues. Germline CDR1 is MNHEY and CDR2 is SVGAGI. The CDR3 spells CVAIGDRKLGRGYTF. The CDR3 DNA follows: TGTGTCGCGATCGGGGACAGAAAGTTGGGTCGTGGCTACACCTTC.